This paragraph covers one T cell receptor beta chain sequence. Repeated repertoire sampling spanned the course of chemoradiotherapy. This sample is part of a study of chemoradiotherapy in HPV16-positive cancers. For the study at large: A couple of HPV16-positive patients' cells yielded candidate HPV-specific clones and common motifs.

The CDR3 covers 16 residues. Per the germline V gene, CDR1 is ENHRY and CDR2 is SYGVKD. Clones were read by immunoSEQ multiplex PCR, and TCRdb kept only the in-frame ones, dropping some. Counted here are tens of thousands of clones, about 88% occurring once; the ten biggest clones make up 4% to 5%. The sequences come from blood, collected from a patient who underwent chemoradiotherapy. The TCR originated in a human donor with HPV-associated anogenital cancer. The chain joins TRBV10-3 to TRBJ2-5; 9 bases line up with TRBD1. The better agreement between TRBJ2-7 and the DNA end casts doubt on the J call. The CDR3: CAIGGTGSSGTYEQYF. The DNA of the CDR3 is TGTGCCATCGGCGGGACAGGGTCCTCGGGGACTTACGAGCAGTACTTC.